A selection of T cell receptor beta chains follows, all from one sample in a study of T cell repertoires in cytomegalovirus infection. Their target antigens are unknown. A single record per CDR3 protein comes from TCRdb applying MiXCR to the reads. The sample includes roughly 860,000 distinct CDR3 sequences, over 25% of them seen just once. Sequences were derived from cultured CD8+ T cells from PBMCs, sampled from culture after CMV antigen stimulation. The receptors here all came from a human donor in good health (CMV status not recorded). Some clones in this sample may be carry-over from other donors' samples. The CDR3 runs from the conserved cysteine through the conserved F or W. The D gene is left open where the match is weak. Expanded clones get a size class; other rows say once, few or many, or leave the size out.

clone size: few; J gene: TRBJ1-1; CDR3 length: 16; D gene: .; V gene: TRBV19; CDR3 protein: CASSIDERIPRTEAFF; CDR3 DNA: TGTGCCAGTAGTATAGACGAAAGGATCCCTCGGACTGAAGCTTTCTTT
clone size: many; J gene: TRBJ2-1; CDR3 length: 13; D gene: .; V gene: TRBV7-3; CDR3 protein: CASSTRTDNEQFF; CDR3 DNA: TGTGCCAGCAGCACCCGGACAGACAATGAGCAGTTCTTC
clone size: few; J gene: TRBJ2-1; CDR3 length: 16; D gene: TRBD2; V gene: TRBV12-3/TRBV12-4; CDR3 protein: CASSLGPSGVYNEQFF; CDR3 DNA: TGTGCCAGCAGTTTAGGTCCTAGCGGGGTCTACAATGAGCAGTTCTTC
clone size: few; J gene: TRBJ2-1; CDR3 length: 14; D gene: .; V gene: TRBV4-1; CDR3 protein: CASSQGTQRNEQFF; CDR3 DNA: TGCGCCAGCAGCCAGGGGACCCAGAGGAATGAGCAGTTCTTC
clone size: few; J gene: TRBJ1-5; CDR3 length: 14; D gene: .; V gene: TRBV6-1; CDR3 protein: CASSEGGAIEPQHF; CDR3 DNA: TGTGCCAGCAGTGAGGGGGGGGCTATCGAGCCCCAGCATTTT
clone size: few; J gene: TRBJ2-2; CDR3 length: 17; D gene: .; V gene: TRBV6-1; CDR3 protein: CASSEEGPQFNTGELFF; CDR3 DNA: TGTGCCAGCAGTGAAGAGGGGCCACAGTTTAACACCGGGGAGCTGTTTTTT
clone size: .; J gene: TRBJ2-4; CDR3 length: 14; D gene: .; V gene: TRBV7-6; CDR3 protein: CASSLTGDYSIQYF; CDR3 DNA: TGTGCCAGCAGCCTGACAGGGGACTATAGCATTCAGTACTTC
clone size: many; J gene: TRBJ1-5; CDR3 length: 17; D gene: TRBD1; V gene: TRBV7-9; CDR3 protein: CASSSDRERLLGQPQHF; CDR3 DNA: TGTGCCAGCAGCTCCGACAGGGAGAGACTGTTGGGTCAGCCCCAGCATTTT
clone size: few; J gene: TRBJ1-2; CDR3 length: 11; D gene: .; V gene: TRBV10-3; CDR3 protein: CAARTEVGYTF; CDR3 DNA: TGTGCCGCTAGGACAGAAGTGGGCTACACCTTC
clone size: .; J gene: TRBJ1-5; CDR3 length: 14; D gene: TRBD1; V gene: TRBV2; CDR3 protein: CASTRDSINQPQHF; CDR3 DNA: TGTGCCAGCACAAGGGACAGTATCAATCAGCCCCAGCATTTT
clone size: .; J gene: TRBJ2-1; CDR3 length: 12; D gene: .; V gene: TRBV5-1; CDR3 protein: CASSMDYDEQFF; CDR3 DNA: TGCGCCAGCAGCATGGACTACGATGAGCAGTTCTTC
clone size: .; J gene: TRBJ1-4; CDR3 length: 16; D gene: .; V gene: TRBV12-3/TRBV12-4; CDR3 protein: CASSFGIGNSNEKLFF; CDR3 DNA: TGTGCCAGCAGTTTCGGTATCGGCAACTCGAATGAAAAACTGTTTTTT
clone size: .; J gene: TRBJ2-3; CDR3 length: 16; D gene: .; V gene: TRBV7-3; CDR3 protein: CASSSLKGGAPDTQYF; CDR3 DNA: TGTGCCAGCAGCTCTCTGAAGGGGGGGGCCCCAGATACGCAGTATTTT
clone size: .; J gene: TRBJ1-2; CDR3 length: 12; D gene: .; V gene: TRBV11-3; CDR3 protein: CASSLSGHGYTF; CDR3 DNA: TGTGCCAGCAGCTTATCCGGACATGGCTACACCTTC
clone size: .; J gene: TRBJ2-2; CDR3 length: 16; D gene: TRBD1; V gene: TRBV4-1; CDR3 protein: CASSQDQTGDTGELFF; CDR3 DNA: TGCGCCAGCAGCCAAGACCAGACAGGGGACACCGGGGAGCTGTTTTTT
clone size: few; J gene: TRBJ2-1; CDR3 length: 13; D gene: .; V gene: TRBV19; CDR3 protein: CASSIDTRNEQFF; CDR3 DNA: TGTGCCAGTAGTATAGATACCAGGAATGAGCAGTTCTTC
clone size: .; J gene: TRBJ2-1; CDR3 length: 15; D gene: TRBD2; V gene: TRBV6-1; CDR3 protein: CVSSEARGRGDEQFF; CDR3 DNA: TGTGTCAGCAGTGAAGCGCGGGGTCGGGGGGATGAGCAGTTCTTC